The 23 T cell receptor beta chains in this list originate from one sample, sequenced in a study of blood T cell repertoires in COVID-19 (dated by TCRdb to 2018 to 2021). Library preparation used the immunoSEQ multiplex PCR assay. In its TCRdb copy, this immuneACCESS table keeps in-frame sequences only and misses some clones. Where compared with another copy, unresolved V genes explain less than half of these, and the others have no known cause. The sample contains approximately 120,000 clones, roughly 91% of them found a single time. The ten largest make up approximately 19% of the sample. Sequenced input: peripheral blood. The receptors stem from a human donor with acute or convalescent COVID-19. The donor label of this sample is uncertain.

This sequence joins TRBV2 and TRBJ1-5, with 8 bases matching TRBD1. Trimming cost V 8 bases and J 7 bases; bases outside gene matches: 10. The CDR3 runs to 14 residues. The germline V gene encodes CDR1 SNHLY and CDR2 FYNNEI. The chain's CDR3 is CASGQTGARQPQHF. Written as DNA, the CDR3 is TGTGCCAGCGGCCAGACAGGGGCGCGACAGCCCCAGCATTTT.

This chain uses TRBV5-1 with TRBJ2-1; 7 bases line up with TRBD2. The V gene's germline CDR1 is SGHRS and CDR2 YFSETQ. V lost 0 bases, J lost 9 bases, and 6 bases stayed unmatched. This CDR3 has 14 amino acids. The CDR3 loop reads CASSLAASGGEQFF. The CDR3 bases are TGCGCCAGCAGCTTGGCCGCTAGCGGAGGTGAGCAGTTCTTC.

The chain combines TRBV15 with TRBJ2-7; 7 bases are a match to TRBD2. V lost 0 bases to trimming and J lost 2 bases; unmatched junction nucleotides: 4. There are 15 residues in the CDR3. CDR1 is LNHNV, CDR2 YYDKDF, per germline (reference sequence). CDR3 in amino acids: CATSRERGTTYEQYF. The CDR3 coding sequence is TGTGCCACCAGCAGAGAGCGGGGGACTACCTACGAGCAGTACTTC.

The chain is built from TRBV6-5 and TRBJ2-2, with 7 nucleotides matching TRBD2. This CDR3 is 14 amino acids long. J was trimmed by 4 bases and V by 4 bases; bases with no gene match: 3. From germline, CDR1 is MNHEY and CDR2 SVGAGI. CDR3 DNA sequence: TGTGCCAGCAGTTCGGGAGGCGGCACCGGGGAGCTGTTTTTT. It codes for CASSSGGGTGELFF.

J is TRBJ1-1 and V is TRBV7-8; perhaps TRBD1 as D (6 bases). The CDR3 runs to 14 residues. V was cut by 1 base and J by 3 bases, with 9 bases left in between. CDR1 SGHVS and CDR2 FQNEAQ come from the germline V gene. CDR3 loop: CASSLDPGDTEAFF. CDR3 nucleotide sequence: TGTGCCAGCAGCTTAGACCCAGGGGACACTGAAGCTTTCTTT. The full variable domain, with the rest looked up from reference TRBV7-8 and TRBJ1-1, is GAGVSQSPRYKVAKRGQDVALRCDPISGHVSLFWYQQALGQGPEFLTYFQNEAQLDKSGLPSDRFFAERPEGSVSTLKIQRTQQEDSAVYLCASSLDPGDTEAFFGQGTRLTVV.

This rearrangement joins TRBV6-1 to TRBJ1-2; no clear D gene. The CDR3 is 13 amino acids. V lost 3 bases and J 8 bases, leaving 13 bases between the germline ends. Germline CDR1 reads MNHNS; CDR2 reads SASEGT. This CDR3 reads CASSEWISGGYTF. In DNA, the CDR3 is TGTGCCAGCAGTGAGTGGATATCGGGAGGCTACACCTTC.

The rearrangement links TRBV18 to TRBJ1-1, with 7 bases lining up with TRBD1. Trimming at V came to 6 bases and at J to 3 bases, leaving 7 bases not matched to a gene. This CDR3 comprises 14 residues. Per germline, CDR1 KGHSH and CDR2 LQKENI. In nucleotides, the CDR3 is TGTGCCAGCTCCACAGGGGCGCACGACACTGAAGCTTTCTTT. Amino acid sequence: CASSTGAHDTEAFF.

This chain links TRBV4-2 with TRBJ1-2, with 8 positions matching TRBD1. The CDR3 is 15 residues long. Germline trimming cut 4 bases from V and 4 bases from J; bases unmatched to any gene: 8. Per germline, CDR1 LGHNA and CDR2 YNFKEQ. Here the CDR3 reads CASSPTTGDIYGYTF. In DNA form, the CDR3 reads TGTGCCAGCAGCCCAACGACAGGGGATATCTATGGCTACACCTTC.

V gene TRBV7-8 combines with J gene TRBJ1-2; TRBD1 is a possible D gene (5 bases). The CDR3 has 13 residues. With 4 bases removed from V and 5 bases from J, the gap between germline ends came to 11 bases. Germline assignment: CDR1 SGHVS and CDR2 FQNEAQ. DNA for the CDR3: TGTGCCAGCAGCTCCGCGGGGGGATATGGCTACACCTTC. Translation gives CASSSAGGYGYTF.

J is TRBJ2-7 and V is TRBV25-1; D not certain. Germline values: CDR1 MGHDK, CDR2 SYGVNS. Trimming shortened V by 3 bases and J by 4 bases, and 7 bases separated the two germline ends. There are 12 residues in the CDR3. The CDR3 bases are TGTGCCAGCAGTGACAGAGGATACGAGCAGTACTTC. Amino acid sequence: CASSDRGYEQYF.

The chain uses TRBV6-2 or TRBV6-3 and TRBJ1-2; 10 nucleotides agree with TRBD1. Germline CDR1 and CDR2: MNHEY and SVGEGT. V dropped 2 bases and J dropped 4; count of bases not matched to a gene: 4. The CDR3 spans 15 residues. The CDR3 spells CASSYAGTGAYGYTF. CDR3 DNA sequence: TGTGCCAGCAGTTACGCCGGGACAGGGGCCTATGGCTACACCTTC.

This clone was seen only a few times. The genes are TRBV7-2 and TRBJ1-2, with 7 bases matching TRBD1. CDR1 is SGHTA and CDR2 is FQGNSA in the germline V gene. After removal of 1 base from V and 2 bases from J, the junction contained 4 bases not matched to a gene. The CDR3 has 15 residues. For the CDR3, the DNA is TGTGCCAGCAGCTTAGGAGTAGGGGGCAACTATGGCTACACCTTC. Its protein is CASSLGVGGNYGYTF.

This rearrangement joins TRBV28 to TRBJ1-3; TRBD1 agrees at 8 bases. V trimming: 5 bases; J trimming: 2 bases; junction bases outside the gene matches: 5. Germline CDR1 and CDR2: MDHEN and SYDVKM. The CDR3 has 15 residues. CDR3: CASSGADRAGNTIYF. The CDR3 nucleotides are TGTGCCAGCAGTGGTGCGGACAGGGCTGGAAACACCATATATTTT.

The CDR3, as DNA: TGTGCCAGCAGCCGTACGACAGGGGACCAAGAGACCCAGTACTTC. Translation: CASSRTTGDQETQYF. The chain employs TRBV7-9 and TRBJ2-5, with TRBD1 matching 8 bases. Germline loops: CDR1 SEHNR, CDR2 FQNEAQ (reference sequence). V dropped 5 bases and J dropped 0; count of bases not matched to a gene: 5. This CDR3 region has 15 residues.

The CDR3 DNA follows: TGTGCCAGCAGCGGCCCCTTAGGGGGCATGAACACTGAAGCTTTCTTT. Residues: CASSGPLGGMNTEAFF. V usage is TRBV7-9 and J usage is TRBJ1-1, with 7 bases matching TRBD1. Unmatched junction bases numbered 9, after V lost 5 bases and J lost 0 bases. This CDR3 contains 16 residues. The germline CDR1 and CDR2 sequences are SEHNR and FQNEAQ (reference sequence). Full variable domain (outside the CDR3, taken from reference TRBV7-9 and TRBJ1-1): DTGVSQNPRHKITKRGQNVTFRCDPISEHNRLYWYRQTLGQGPEFLTYFQNEAQLEKSRLLSDRFSAERPKGSFSTLEIQRTEQGDSAMYLCASSGPLGGMNTEAFFGQGTRLTVV.

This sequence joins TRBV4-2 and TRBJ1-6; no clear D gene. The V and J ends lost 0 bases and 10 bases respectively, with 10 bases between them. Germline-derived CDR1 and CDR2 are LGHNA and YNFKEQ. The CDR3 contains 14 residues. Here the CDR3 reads CASSQDRSSSPLHF. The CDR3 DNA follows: TGTGCCAGCAGCCAAGATCGGAGTAGCTCACCCCTCCACTTT.

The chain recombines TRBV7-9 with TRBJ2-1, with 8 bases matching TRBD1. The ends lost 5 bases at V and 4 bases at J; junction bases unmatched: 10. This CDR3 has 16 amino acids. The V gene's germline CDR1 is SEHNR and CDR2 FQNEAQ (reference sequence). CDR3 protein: CASSSDTGGIYNEQFF. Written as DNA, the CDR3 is TGTGCCAGCAGCAGCGACACAGGGGGTATATACAATGAGCAGTTCTTC.

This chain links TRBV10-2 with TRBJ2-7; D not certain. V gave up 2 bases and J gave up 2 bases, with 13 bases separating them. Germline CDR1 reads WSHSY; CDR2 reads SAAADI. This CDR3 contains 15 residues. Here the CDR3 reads CASSEPGSWPYEQYF. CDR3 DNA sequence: TGCGCCAGCAGTGAGCCCGGTAGCTGGCCCTACGAGCAGTACTTC.

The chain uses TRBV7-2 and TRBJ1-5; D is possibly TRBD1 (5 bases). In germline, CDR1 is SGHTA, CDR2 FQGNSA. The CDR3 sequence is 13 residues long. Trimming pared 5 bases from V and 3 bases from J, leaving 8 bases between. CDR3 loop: CASSRQNNQPQHF. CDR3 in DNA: TGTGCCAGCAGCCGACAGAACAATCAGCCCCAGCATTTT.

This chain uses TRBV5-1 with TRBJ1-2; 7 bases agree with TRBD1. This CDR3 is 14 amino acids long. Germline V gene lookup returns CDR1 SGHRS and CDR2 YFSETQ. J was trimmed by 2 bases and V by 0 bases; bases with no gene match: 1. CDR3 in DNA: TGCGCCAGCAGCTTGGAGACAGGGAACTATGGCTACACCTTC. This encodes CASSLETGNYGYTF.

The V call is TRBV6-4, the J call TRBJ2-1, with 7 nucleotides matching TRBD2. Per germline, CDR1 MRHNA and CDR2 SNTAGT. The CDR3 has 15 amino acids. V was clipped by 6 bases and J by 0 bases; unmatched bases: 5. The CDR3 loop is CASSLAASSYNEQFF. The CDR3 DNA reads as TGTGCCAGCAGCCTAGCGGCCAGCTCCTACAATGAGCAGTTCTTC.

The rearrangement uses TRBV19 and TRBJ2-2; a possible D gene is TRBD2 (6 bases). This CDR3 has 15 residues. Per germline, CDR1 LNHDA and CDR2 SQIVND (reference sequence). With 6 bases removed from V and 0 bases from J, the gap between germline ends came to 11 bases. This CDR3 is CASRTVAANTGELFF. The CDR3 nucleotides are TGTGCCAGTAGAACCGTAGCGGCGAACACCGGGGAGCTGTTTTTT.

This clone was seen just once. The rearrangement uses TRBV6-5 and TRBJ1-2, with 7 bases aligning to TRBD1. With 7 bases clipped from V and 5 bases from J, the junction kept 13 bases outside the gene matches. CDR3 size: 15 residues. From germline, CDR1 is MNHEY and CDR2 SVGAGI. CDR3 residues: CASTATRGQFYGYTF. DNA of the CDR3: TGTGCCAGCACAGCCACCAGGGGACAGTTTTATGGCTACACCTTC.